A selection of T cell receptor beta chains follows, all from one sample in a study of T cells in localized non-small cell lung cancer. Using immunoSEQ multiplex PCR, the repertoire was profiled, and TCRdb retains in-frame clones only, with some absent. The sample lists 20,000 or so clones, roughly 83% occurring once. Sequenced material: peripheral blood, taken before any cancer treatment. The receptors derive from a man aged 40 to 75 with stage I lung adenocarcinoma. Each CDR3 is given with its conserved first and last residue. A D gene is named only where the DNA matches it firmly. The size of a clone is reported for some rows only, either as once, few or many, or as a class for expanded clones.

d_call	clone_size	j_call	v_call	cdr3_nt	cdr3_aa
.	once	TRBJ1-1	TRBV5-1	TGCGCCAGCAGCCTCCAGGACAGCACTGAAGCTTTCTTT	CASSLQDSTEAFF
TRBD1	.	TRBJ1-2	TRBV5-1	TGCGCCAGCAGCTTGGGGACCGCCGGGACAGGGAGGTTAGCGGACTATGGCTACACCTTC	CASSLGTAGTGRLADYGYTF
TRBD2	few	TRBJ2-7	TRBV5-6	TGTGCCAGCAGCTTTCAGCGGGGACCCTACGAGCAGTACTTC	CASSFQRGPYEQYF
TRBD2	.	TRBJ2-5	TRBV6-4	TGTGCCAGCAGAGGTAGCGGGGCTGAGACCCAGTACTTC	CASRGSGAETQYF
.	.	TRBJ2-5	TRBV5-3	TGTGCCAGCAGCTTGGTGGGGGACGGGGCCCAGTACTTC	CASSLVGDGAQYF
.	.	TRBJ1-1	TRBV4-3	TGCGCCAGCAGCCGAAGGGGAGGGGGAGTAGAAGCTTTCTTT	CASSRRGGGVEAFF
.	.	TRBJ1-5	TRBV12-5	TGTGCTAGTTCATCGGGCATGGGCAATCAGCCCCAGCATTTT	CASSSGMGNQPQHF
.	.	TRBJ2-1	TRBV19	TGTGCCAGTAGCGATACCTCCCCCAAATATTACAATGAGCAGTTCTTC	CASSDTSPKYYNEQFF
.	.	TRBJ2-7	TRBV27	TGTGCCAGCAGTTCCTTGAGCAGTTCGAAACACCTCTACGAGCAGTACTTC	CASSSLSSSKHLYEQYF
.	.	TRBJ1-1	TRBV5-4	TGTGCCAGCAGCCCTCGGGCAGGGAACACTGAAGCTTTCTTT	CASSPRAGNTEAFF
.	once	TRBJ2-2	TRBV11-3	TGTGCCAGCAGCTTAGCCGGGACCTCGACCGGGGAGCTGTTTTTT	CASSLAGTSTGELFF
.	.	TRBJ1-4	TRBV7-2	TGTGCCAGCAGCTTATGGGGGCGAGAAAAACTGTTTTTT	CASSLWGREKLFF
TRBD2	.	TRBJ2-3	TRBV2	TGTGCCAGCAGTTCCTCCACTAGCGGGGGAGCGGATACGCAGTATTTT	CASSSSTSGGADTQYF
TRBD1	.	TRBJ1-3	TRBV10-1	TGCGCCAGCAGGCACACGGGACAGGGGGCTAGTGGAAACACCATATATTTT	CASRHTGQGASGNTIYF
.	.	TRBJ1-2	TRBV28	TGTGCCAGCAACCCGGGACGGAACTATGGCTACACCTTC	CASNPGRNYGYTF
TRBD1	.	TRBJ2-7	TRBV5-6	TGTGCCAGCAGCCCAGGGGGCTCACCCTACGAGCAGTACTTC	CASSPGGSPYEQYF
.	.	TRBJ1-2	TRBV5-1	TGCGCCAGCAGCTTGGCAGAGAAGGGCTACACCTTC	CASSLAEKGYTF
TRBD1	.	TRBJ1-1	TRBV15	TGTGCCACCAGCAAAGGGACAGGTCCTTTGAACACTGAAGCTTTCTTT	CATSKGTGPLNTEAFF
.	.	TRBJ2-5	TRBV5-1	TGCGCCAGCAGCTTGCACAGTCGGCAAGAGACCCAGTACTTC	CASSLHSRQETQYF
TRBD2	.	TRBJ2-3	TRBV13	TGTGCCAGCAGCTTACGGGTAGCGGGGATGTCAGATACGCAGTATTTT	CASSLRVAGMSDTQYF
TRBD1	.	TRBJ2-5	TRBV30	TGTGCCTGGACCCCGGGACAGAAAGAGACCCAGTACTTC	CAWTPGQKETQYF
TRBD1	.	TRBJ2-7	TRBV18	TGTGCCAGCTCCCAAAATTCGCTGACAGGGGCCTACGAGCAGTACTTC	CASSQNSLTGAYEQYF
TRBD2	.	TRBJ2-7	TRBV27	TGTGCCAGCAGTATAAGCCGGACTAGCCCAAGAATGGGCGAGCAGTACTTC	CASSISRTSPRMGEQYF
.	.	TRBJ2-2	TRBV19	TGTGCCAGTAGGGACGTGGGGGAGCTGTTTTTT	CASRDVGELFF
TRBD1	.	TRBJ1-1	TRBV19	TGTGCCAGTAAGCAGGGGGCGAGGGTTGAAGCTTTCTTT	CASKQGARVEAFF
TRBD2	.	TRBJ2-1	TRBV27	TGTGCCAGCAGTTTGAGCGGGGAATCCTACAATGAGCAGTTCTTC	CASSLSGESYNEQFF
TRBD2	.	TRBJ2-5	TRBV19	TGTGCCAGTAGTATCGGTAGCGGGCAAGAGACCCAGTACTTC	CASSIGSGQETQYF
TRBD2	.	TRBJ2-2	TRBV7-9	TGTGCCAGCAGCTTTGAGACTAGCGGGAGGGCCGACACCGGGGAGCTGTTTTTT	CASSFETSGRADTGELFF
.	.	TRBJ2-1	TRBV5-1	TGCGCCAGCAGCTTGTTGGCGGGATCTGACAATGAGCAGTTCTTC	CASSLLAGSDNEQFF
.	.	TRBJ2-3	TRBV7-3	TGTGCCAGCAGCTTACTCGGGGAGCCCACAGATACGCAGTATTTT	CASSLLGEPTDTQYF
TRBD1	.	TRBJ1-2	TRBV7-9	TGTGCCAGCAGCTTAGGACAGGGGGATGGCTACACCTTC	CASSLGQGDGYTF
.	.	TRBJ1-2	TRBV28	TGTGCCAGCAGTTACAGGGAGTCTGGCTACACCTTC	CASSYRESGYTF
.	once	TRBJ1-4	TRBV7-2	TGTGCCAGCAGCTTTTTTCCTGGGACTAATGAAAAACTGTTTTTT	CASSFFPGTNEKLFF
.	.	TRBJ2-1	TRBV30	TGTGCCTGGAGTCCAAAGGGGATATACAATGAGCAGTTCTTC	CAWSPKGIYNEQFF
.	.	TRBJ2-6	TRBV7-3	TGTGCCAGCAGCTTAAACGCAGGTAGCGGGGCCAACGTCCTGACTTTC	CASSLNAGSGANVLTF
.	few	TRBJ2-6	TRBV19	TGTGCCAGTAGTATATGGGTAGAGACCTCTAGAGCCTCTGGGGCCAACGTCCTGACTTTC	CASSIWVETSRASGANVLTF
TRBD1	.	TRBJ2-7	TRBV28	TGTGCCAGCAGTTTATACCTTAGGGGACAGGGGTTCAGGGAGCAGTACTTC	CASSLYLRGQGFREQYF